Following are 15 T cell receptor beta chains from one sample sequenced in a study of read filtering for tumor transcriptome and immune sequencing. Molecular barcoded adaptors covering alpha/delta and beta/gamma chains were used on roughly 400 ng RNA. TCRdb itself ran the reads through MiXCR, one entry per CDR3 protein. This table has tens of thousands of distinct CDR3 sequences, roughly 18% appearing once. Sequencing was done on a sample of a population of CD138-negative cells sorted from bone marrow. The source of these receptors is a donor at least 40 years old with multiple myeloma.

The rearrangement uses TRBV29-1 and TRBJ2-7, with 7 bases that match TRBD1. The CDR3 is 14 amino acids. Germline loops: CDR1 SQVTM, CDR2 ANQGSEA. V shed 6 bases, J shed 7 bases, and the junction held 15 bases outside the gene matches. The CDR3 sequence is CSVVQGNCYNEQYF. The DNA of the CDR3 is TGCAGCGTAGTACAGGGGAACTGCTACAATGAGCAGTACTTC.

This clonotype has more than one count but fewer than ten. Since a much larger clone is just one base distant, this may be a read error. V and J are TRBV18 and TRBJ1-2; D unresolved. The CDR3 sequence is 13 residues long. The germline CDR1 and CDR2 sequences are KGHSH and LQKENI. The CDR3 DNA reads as TGTGCCAGCTCACCATCGGTTTCCTATGGCCACACCTTC. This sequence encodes CASSPSVSYGHTF.

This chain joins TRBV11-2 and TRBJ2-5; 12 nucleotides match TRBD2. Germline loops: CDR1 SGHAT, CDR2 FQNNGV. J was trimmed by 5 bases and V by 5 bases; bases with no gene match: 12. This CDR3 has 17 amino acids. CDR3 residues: CASSIRTSGMEGETQYF. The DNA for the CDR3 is TGTGCCAGCAGCATCCGGACTAGCGGGATGGAGGGGGAGACCCAGTACTTC. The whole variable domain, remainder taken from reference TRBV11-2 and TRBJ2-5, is EAGVAQSPRYKIIEKRQSVAFWCNPISGHATLYWYQQILGQGPKLLIQFQNNGVVDDSQLPKDRFSAERLKGVDSTLKIQPAKLEDSAVYLCASSIRTSGMEGETQYFGPGTRLLVL.

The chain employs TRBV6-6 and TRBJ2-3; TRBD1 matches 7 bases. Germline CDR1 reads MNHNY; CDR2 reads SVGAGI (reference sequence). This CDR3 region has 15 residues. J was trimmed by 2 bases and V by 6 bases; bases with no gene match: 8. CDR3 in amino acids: CASRNRDSYTDTQYF. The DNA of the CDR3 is TGTGCCAGCAGAAACCGGGACAGTTACACAGATACGCAGTATTTT.

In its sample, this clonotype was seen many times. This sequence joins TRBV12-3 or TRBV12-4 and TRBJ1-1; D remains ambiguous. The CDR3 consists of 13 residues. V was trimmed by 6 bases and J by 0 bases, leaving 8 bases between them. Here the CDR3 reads CASRGKVNTEAFF. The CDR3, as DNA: TGTGCCAGCAGGGGGAAAGTGAACACTGAAGCTTTCTTT.

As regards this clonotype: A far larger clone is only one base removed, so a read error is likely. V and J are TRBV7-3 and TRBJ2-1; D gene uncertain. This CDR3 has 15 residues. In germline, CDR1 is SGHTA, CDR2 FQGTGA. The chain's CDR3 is CASSLALPSYNERFF. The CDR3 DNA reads TGTGCCAGCAGCTTAGCGCTTCCCAGTTACAATGAGCGGTTCTTC.

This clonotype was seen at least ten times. The CDR3 loop reads CASSNPRGGFDEQYF. CDR3 nucleotides: TGTGCCAGTAGTAACCCTAGGGGGGGGTTCGACGAGCAGTACTTC. V and J are TRBV19 and TRBJ2-7; D is perhaps TRBD2 (7 bases). The germline V gene encodes CDR1 LNHDA and CDR2 SQIVND (reference sequence). The CDR3 consists of 15 residues. Trimming took off 4 bases at V and 5 bases at J, with 18 bases between the two ends.

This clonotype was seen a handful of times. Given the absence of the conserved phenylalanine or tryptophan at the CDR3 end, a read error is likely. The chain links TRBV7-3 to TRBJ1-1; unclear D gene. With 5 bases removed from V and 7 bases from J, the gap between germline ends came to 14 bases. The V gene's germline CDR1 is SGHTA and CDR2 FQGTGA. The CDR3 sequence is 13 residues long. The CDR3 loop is CASSLSRDGEAFS. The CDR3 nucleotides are TGTGCCAGCAGCCTCTCAAGGGATGGTGAAGCTTTCTCT.

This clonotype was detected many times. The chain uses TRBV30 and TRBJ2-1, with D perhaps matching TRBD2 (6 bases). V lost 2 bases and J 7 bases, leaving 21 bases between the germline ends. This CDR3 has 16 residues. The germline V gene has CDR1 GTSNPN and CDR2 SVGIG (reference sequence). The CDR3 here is CAWSSLAVRGRNEQFF. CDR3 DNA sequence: TGTGCCTGGAGTTCCTTAGCGGTCCGAGGGAGGAATGAGCAGTTCTTC.

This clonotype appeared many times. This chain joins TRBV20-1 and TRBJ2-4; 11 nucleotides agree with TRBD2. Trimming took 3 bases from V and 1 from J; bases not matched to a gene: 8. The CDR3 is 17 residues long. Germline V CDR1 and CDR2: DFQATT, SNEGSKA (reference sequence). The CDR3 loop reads CSARLAGGGGAKNIQYF. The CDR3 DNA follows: TGCAGTGCTAGGCTAGCGGGAGGTGGAGGGGCCAAAAACATTCAGTACTTC.

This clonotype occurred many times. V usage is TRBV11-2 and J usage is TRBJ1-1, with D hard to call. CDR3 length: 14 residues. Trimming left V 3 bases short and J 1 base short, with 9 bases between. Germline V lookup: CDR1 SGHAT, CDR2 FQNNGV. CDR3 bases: TGTGCCAGCAGCTTCGTTGCAGCGAACACTGAAGCTTTCTTT. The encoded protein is CASSFVAANTEAFF.

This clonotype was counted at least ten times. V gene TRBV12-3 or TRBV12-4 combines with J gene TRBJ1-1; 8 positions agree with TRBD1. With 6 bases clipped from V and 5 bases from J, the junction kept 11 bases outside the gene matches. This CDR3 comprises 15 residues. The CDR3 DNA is TGTGCCAGCAGGAGGGACAGGACAGGGTGGACTGAAGCTTTCTTT. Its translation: CASRRDRTGWTEAFF.

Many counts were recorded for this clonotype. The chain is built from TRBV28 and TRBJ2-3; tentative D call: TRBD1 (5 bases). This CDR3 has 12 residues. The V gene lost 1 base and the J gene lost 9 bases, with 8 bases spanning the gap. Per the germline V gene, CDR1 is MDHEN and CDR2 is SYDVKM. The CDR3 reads CASSLFGATQYF. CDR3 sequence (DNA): TGTGCCAGCAGTTTATTTGGGGCGACGCAGTATTTT.

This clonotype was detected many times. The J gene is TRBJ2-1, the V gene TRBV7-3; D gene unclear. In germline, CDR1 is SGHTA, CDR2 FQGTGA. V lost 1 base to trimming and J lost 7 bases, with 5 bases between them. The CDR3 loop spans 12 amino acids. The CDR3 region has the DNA TGTGCCAGCAGCTTAATAGGTAATGAGCAGTTCTTC. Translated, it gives CASSLIGNEQFF.

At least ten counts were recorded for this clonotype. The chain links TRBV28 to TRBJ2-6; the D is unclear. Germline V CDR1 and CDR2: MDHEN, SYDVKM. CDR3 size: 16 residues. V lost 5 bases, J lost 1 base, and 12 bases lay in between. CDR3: CASSLIPGSGANVLTF. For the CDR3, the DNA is TGTGCCAGCAGTCTGATTCCAGGTTCTGGGGCCAACGTCCTGACTTTC. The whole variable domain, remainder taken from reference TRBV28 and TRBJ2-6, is DVKVTQSSRYLVKRTGEKVFLECVQDMDHENMFWYRQDPGLGLRLIYFSYDVKMKEKGDIPEGYSVSREKKERFSLILESASTNQTSMYLCASSLIPGSGANVLTFGAGSRLTVL.